Included here is one T cell receptor (beta chain) sequence, with context. No antigen is known for it. Every isolated RNA sample was fully reverse transcribed, so sequencing captured expressed TCRB transcripts. Method: immunoSEQ multiplex PCR; TCRdb's copy keeps in-frame clones and lacks some. The table shows a few hundred thousand clones, with roughly 12% occurring only once. The CDR3 loop spans 15 amino acids. V lost 2 bases to trimming and J lost 1 base, with 11 bases between them. From germline, CDR1 is MNHEY and CDR2 SMNVEV (reference sequence). These data come from a study of beta chain features in type 1 diabetes. Study-level background: In age, gender and cell yields, patients were similar to healthy donors. There were 107,917,701 sorted cells examined across all samples. Study observations and caveats: Across patients, naive, central memory and Treg TCRB repertoires exhibited apparently greater similarity than was observed across healthy donors. Researchers report that Type 1 diabetes patients had moderately but significantly shorter TCRB CDR3s across all four CD4+ subsets.

The sequenced sample was naive CD4+ T cells from blood. The rearrangement uses TRBV27 and TRBJ1-1; maybe TRBD1 (6 bases). This TCR was sampled from a man between 18 and 35 years old in good health. CDR3 protein: CASSLHGGANTEAFF. CDR3 DNA: TGTGCCAGCAGTTTACACGGGGGGGCGAACACTGAAGCTTTCTTT.